These T cell receptor beta chains were read from a single sample in a study of glioma-infiltrating T cells. TCRdb passed the multiplex PCR reads through MiXCR, listing each CDR3 protein once. The table lists approximately 120,000 distinct CDR3 sequences, roughly 20% of them singletons, with around 15% in the top ten. The sample consisted of glioma tissue, nonneoplastic brain tissue, or PBMCs (not recorded which). Receptors were obtained from a human donor with low-grade glioma or glioblastoma, undergoing nonglioma brain surgery, or in good health (not recorded which). Both conserved end residues are part of each CDR3. Fields, in order: V gene, CDR3 protein.

V: TRBV6-1
CDR3: CASSPDPNYNEQFF

V: TRBV4-1
CDR3: CASSQERAAGEAPSGANVLTF

V: TRBV14
CDR3: CASSQVRSGANVLTF

V: TRBV20-1
CDR3: CSAAPTRSFYEQYF

V: TRBV7-2
CDR3: CATPSQGHYGYTF

V: TRBV28
CDR3: CASSPILRPTRGTEAFF

V: TRBV7-2
CDR3: CASSTHGGFRPNYEQYF

V: TRBV27
CDR3: CAISARAGGLYEQYF

V: TRBV2
CDR3: CASSSSSGRTDTQYF

V: TRBV4-1
CDR3: CASSQDGSSGNTIYF

V: TRBV12-3/TRBV12-4
CDR3: CASRIAGGRNEQFF

V: TRBV20-1
CDR3: CSARGTSASYEQYF

V: TRBV10-3
CDR3: CAIRVAPSSYEQYF

V: TRBV4-3
CDR3: CASSAGQGAEYEQYF

V: TRBV10-2
CDR3: CASRAGLAGIADTQYF

V: TRBV7-9
CDR3: CASSSSTSGGDPYNEQFF

V: TRBV7-6
CDR3: CASSLAPEVGELFF

V: TRBV12-3/TRBV12-4
CDR3: CASRAGTSQADTQYF

V: TRBV7-2
CDR3: CASSLVGGAGLPRYTF

V: TRBV6-2/TRBV6-3
CDR3: CASSAQFVAGGPSTGELFF

V: TRBV7-3
CDR3: CASSWASGSYEQYF

V: TRBV2
CDR3: CASSEAPRVSGYTF

V: TRBV20-1
CDR3: CSAPGKLNYGYTF

V: TRBV6-1
CDR3: CASTRDEGVHEQYF

V: TRBV18
CDR3: CASSPRDVHTDTQYF

V: TRBV5-1
CDR3: CASSLNRLAGAVEQFF

V: TRBV3-1
CDR3: CASSPTSGESTDTQYF

V: TRBV5-1
CDR3: CATKQGQGDTQYF

V: TRBV5-1
CDR3: CASSLDRGGQPQHF

V: TRBV5-1
CDR3: CASSLLGGTYEQYF

V: TRBV12-3/TRBV12-4
CDR3: CASSFGTSEETQYF

V: TRBV29-1
CDR3: CSVVPGTFDEQYF

V: TRBV29-1
CDR3: CSVPGVLKTEALF

V: TRBV2
CDR3: CASSEGVYEQYF

V: TRBV24-1
CDR3: CATSDDRDTGELFF

V: TRBV30
CDR3: CAWSPGGLNEQFF

V: TRBV14
CDR3: CASSHLTGAGAEQFF

V: TRBV24-1
CDR3: CATSDSTRDTQYF

V: TRBV12-3/TRBV12-4
CDR3: CASSFPGQGFSGDTQYF